The clone carrying this T cell receptor beta chain came up a few times. Unmatched junction bases numbered 10, after V lost 5 bases and J lost 1 base. The CDR3 consists of 19 residues. Germline loops: CDR1 PRHDT, CDR2 FYEKMQ (reference sequence). TCRdb reprocessed the PCR reads using MiXCR. This table holds 20,000 to 25,000 clones, 31% found once. There were no patients who had received any treatment before thyroid surgery. These data originate in a study of metastatic and nonmetastatic thyroid tumors. The material sequenced was blood. The chain employs TRBV13 and TRBJ2-1; 14 positions match TRBD2. The sequence derives from a female donor with papillary thyroid cancer or a benign thyroid nodule (not recorded which). Some clones in this sample may be carry-over from other donors' samples. CDR3: CASSSTGTSGSGSYNEQFF. The CDR3 nucleotides are TGTGCCAGCAGCAGTACCGGGACTAGCGGGAGTGGGTCCTACAATGAGCAGTTCTTC.